The 30 T cell receptor beta chains reported below all come from one sample, sequenced in a study of T cells in Graves' hyperthyroidism and ophthalmopathy (dated by TCRdb to between 2017 and 2020). Libraries were built with multiplex PCR. Sequencing was performed on an Illumina HiSeq 2000. The TCR beta CDR3 regions were amplified from RNA transcripts. A first-round RT-PCR of the TCR CDR3 used the HTBI primer set with the Qiagen OneStep RT-PCR kit. TCRdb ran its own pipeline on the public reads, namely fastp trimming at Q25 and MiXCR clone calling, and kept in-frame beta chains. Rows with a matching CDR3 protein are joined into one entry that keeps the most common DNA and genes. The sample table contains hundreds of thousands of distinct CDR3 sequences; only one count was recorded for roughly a fifth of them. In total, the top ten clones hold about two fifths of the sample. The sequencing sample was made of blood. The receptors were sampled from a man aged 50-59 years with Graves' ophthalmopathy.

The count of this clonotype is one. A read error may be the cause here, since a much bigger clone is one base away. This rearrangement joins TRBV7-8 to TRBJ2-7, with a weak D call TRBD2 (5 bases). There are 14 residues in the CDR3. Germline values: CDR1 SGHVS, CDR2 FQNEAQ. CDR3 in DNA: TGTGTCAGCAGCTTAGCGCAAGGGTACCACGAGCAGTACTTC. It is translated as CVSSLAQGYHEQYF.

This clonotype was seen ten or more times. The chain uses TRBV6-1 and TRBJ1-1; D may be TRBD1 (6 bases). CDR1 is MNHNS, CDR2 SASEGT, per germline. The CDR3 length is 14 residues. V shed 8 bases and J shed 5 bases, with 18 bases lying between them. CDR3 DNA sequence: TGTGCCAGCTCCAATGACAGGATTGGGACTGAAGCTTTCTTT. This codes for CASSNDRIGTEAFF.

Ten or more counts support this clonotype. The rearrangement joins TRBV11-3 to TRBJ2-5; 8 bases align to TRBD2. V trimming: 1 base; J trimming: 4 bases; junction bases outside the gene matches: 8. This CDR3 is 16 amino acids long. Germline loops: CDR1 SGHNT, CDR2 YENEEA. The CDR3: CASSLGVAGSGETQYF. Here the CDR3 DNA reads TGTGCCAGCAGCTTAGGGGTAGCGGGATCGGGAGAGACCCAGTACTTC.

CDR3 bases: TGCAGCGTTGAAGGTCCGGGGGACGGAATAACCTACGAGCAGTACTTC. Encoded protein: CSVEGPGDGITYEQYF. The V call is TRBV29-1, the J call TRBJ2-7, with D possibly TRBD2 on 6 matching bases. The CDR3 runs 16 residues. The V end was cut by 1 base, the J end by 2 bases, with 18 bases between. Germline V CDR1 and CDR2: SQVTM, ANQGSEA.

Note on this clonotype: This may come from a read error, since a much larger clone is one base off. V and J are TRBV28 and TRBJ2-7, with TRBD2 matching over 9 bases. The CDR3 has 15 residues. Germline values: CDR1 MDHEN, CDR2 SYDVKM. The ends lost 3 bases at V and 7 bases at J; junction bases unmatched: 10. Written as DNA, the CDR3 is TGTGCCAGCAGTTTGGGGGCTAGCGGGACTGGTGAGCAGTACTTC. This codes for CASSLGASGTGEQYF. Full variable domain (outside the CDR3, taken from reference TRBV28 and TRBJ2-7): DVKVTQSSRYLVKRTGEKVFLECVQDMDHENMFWYRQDPGLGLRLIYFSYDVKMKEKGDIPEGYSVSREKKERFSLILESASTNQTSMYLCASSLGASGTGEQYFGPGTRLTVT.

A remark on this clonotype: Relative to the germline gene, one junction end is altered; a read error may explain this. The chain uses TRBV6-9 and TRBJ2-5, with 12 bases aligning to TRBD2. The CDR3 extends over 15 amino acids. CDR1 MNHGY and CDR2 SVAAGI come from the germline V gene. CDR3 DNA sequence: TGTGCCAGCAGTTTGGGACTAGCGGGCCCAGAGACCCCGTACTTC. This encodes CASSLGLAGPETPYF.

V is TRBV30 and J is TRBJ1-1, with D possibly being TRBD1 (5 bases). Deletions cut 5 bases from V and 8 bases from J, with 12 bases between. This CDR3 region has 11 residues. CDR1 is GTSNPN and CDR2 is SVGIG in the germline V gene (reference sequence). The CDR3 sequence: CAWEWTNEAFF. The CDR3 DNA follows: TGTGCCTGGGAGTGGACAAACGAAGCTTTCTTT.

This clonotype was seen at least ten times. The chain couples TRBV30 to TRBJ2-1, with 11 nucleotides matching TRBD2. V was clipped by 7 bases and J by 4 bases; unmatched bases: 6. Germline V gene data show CDR1 as GTSNPN and CDR2 as SVGIG (reference sequence). The CDR3 extends over 14 amino acids. CDR3 DNA: TGTGCCTCCACAGGGACTAGCGGATACAATGAGCAGTTCTTC. Amino acids: CASTGTSGYNEQFF.

This chain connects TRBV4-2 to TRBJ2-3; TRBD2 is a possible D gene (5 bases). Germline V CDR1 and CDR2: LGHNA, YNFKEQ. V lost 0 bases, J lost 3 bases, and 10 bases lay in between. The CDR3 has 15 amino acids. The CDR3 coding sequence is TGTGCCAGCAGCCAAGATGAGGTAGCGACAGATACGCAGTATTTT. The encoded protein is CASSQDEVATDTQYF.

This clonotype turned up a few times. This rearrangement joins TRBV15 to TRBJ2-7; no reliable D call. This CDR3 region has 13 residues. Trimming took 5 bases from V and 1 from J, leaving 9 bases between them. Germline V CDR1 and CDR2: LNHNV, YYDKDF (reference sequence). The CDR3 loop is CATSGDISYEQYF. For the CDR3, the DNA is TGTGCCACCAGCGGTGACATTTCCTACGAGCAGTACTTC.

This clonotype has only a few counts. The V gene is TRBV6-5, the J gene TRBJ2-1; possibly TRBD2 for D (6 bases). Germline lookup yields CDR1 MNHEY and CDR2 SVGAGI. The V end was cut by 0 bases, the J end by 5 bases, with 23 bases between. The CDR3 is 19 amino acids. CDR3 sequence: CASSYSILSGSPLDNEQFF. The DNA of the CDR3 is TGTGCCAGCAGTTACTCGATTCTCTCCGGGAGCCCCCTGGACAATGAGCAGTTCTTC.

As to this clonotype: A much larger clonotype is one base distant, so this may be a read error. The chain couples TRBV7-8 to TRBJ2-1; 13 bases map to TRBD2. CDR3 length: 16 amino acids. CDR1 is SGHVS and CDR2 is FQNEAQ in the germline V gene. This CDR3 is CASSLDTSGRDNEQSF. The CDR3 nucleotides are TGTGCCAGCAGCTTAGATACTAGCGGGAGGGATAATGAGCAGTCCTTC. The variable domain in full, with the rest retrieved from reference TRBV7-8 and TRBJ2-1, is GAGVSQSPRYKVAKRGQDVALRCDPISGHVSLFWYQQALGQGPEFLTYFQNEAQLDKSGLPSDRFFAERPEGSVSTLKIQRTQQEDSAVYLCASSLDTSGRDNEQSFGPGTRLTVL.

The rearrangement links TRBV9 to TRBJ2-5, with 11 bases lining up with TRBD2. Germline CDR1 is SGDLS and CDR2 is YYNGEE. V was pared by 2 bases and J by 5 bases, with 8 bases of the junction left unmatched. The CDR3 is made up of 16 amino acids. CDR3: CASSVSGRATGETQYF. The CDR3 DNA reads TGTGCCAGCAGCGTTAGCGGGAGGGCCACGGGGGAGACCCAGTACTTC.

Many counts were recorded for this clonotype. J is TRBJ2-7 and V is TRBV7-2; the D gene is possibly TRBD2 (5 bases). Germline loops: CDR1 SGHTA, CDR2 FQGNSA. V gave up 5 bases and J gave up 6 bases, with 14 bases separating them. This CDR3 is built from 13 residues. CDR3 protein: CASSKAGVGEQYF. The CDR3 coding sequence is TGTGCCAGCAGCAAAGCCGGGGTAGGCGAGCAGTACTTC.

This clonotype was detected only once. This chain connects TRBV6-1 to TRBJ1-2; 11 nucleotides align to TRBD1. There are 15 residues in the CDR3. CDR1 and CDR2 from the germline V gene are MNHNS and SASEGT. Unmatched junction bases numbered 6, after V lost 2 bases and J lost 7 bases. The CDR3 region is CASSETGTGGTGYTF. The DNA of the CDR3 is TGTGCCAGCAGTGAAACTGGGACAGGGGGAACTGGCTACACCTTC.

This chain connects TRBV9 to TRBJ2-1, with 7 positions matching TRBD1. This CDR3 is built from 15 residues. CDR1 and CDR2 from the germline V gene are SGDLS and YYNGEE. Unmatched junction bases numbered 3, after V lost 0 bases and J lost 3 bases. The CDR3 here is CASSVDGTDYNEQFF. DNA of the CDR3: TGTGCCAGCAGCGTAGACGGGACAGACTACAATGAGCAGTTCTTC. Based on the CDR3 plus reference TRBV9 and TRBJ2-1, the full variable domain is DSGVTQTPKHLITATGQRVTLRCSPRSGDLSVYWYQQSLDQGLQFLIQYYNGEERAKGNILERFSAQQFPDLHSELNLSSLELGDSALYFCASSVDGTDYNEQFFGPGTRLTVL.

This clonotype was picked up many times. The chain is built from TRBV20-1 and TRBJ2-1, with 13 bases aligning to TRBD2. V was pared by 6 bases and J by 4 bases, with 3 bases of the junction left unmatched. Germline loops: CDR1 DFQATT, CDR2 SNEGSKA (reference sequence). The CDR3 totals 14 residues. The CDR3 region is CSALGLAGYNEQFF. The CDR3 region has the DNA TGCAGTGCCCTGGGACTAGCGGGGTACAATGAGCAGTTCTTC.

The CDR3, as DNA: TGTGCCAGCAGTCAGCCGGGGGGCTCCTACGAGCAGTACTTC. Translating gives CASSQPGGSYEQYF. This sequence joins TRBV27 and TRBJ2-7; 7 bases are shared with TRBD2. V lost 5 bases to trimming and J lost 0 bases; unmatched junction nucleotides: 4. CDR3 length: 14 amino acids. Germline CDR1 MNHEY, CDR2 SMNVEV (reference sequence).

This clonotype was observed a few times. The rearrangement links TRBV6-1 to TRBJ2-1, with a tentative D call TRBD2 (6 bases). The V end was cut by 7 bases, the J end by 11 bases, with 21 bases between. Germline V lookup: CDR1 MNHNS, CDR2 SASEGT. The CDR3 is 14 residues long. In DNA form, the CDR3 reads TGTGCCAGCACCTTACCTGGGGGGTCCAAGAAGCAGTTCTTC. Translating it yields CASTLPGGSKKQFF.

Remarks on this clonotype: A junction boundary mismatches the germline segment, possibly from a read error. The J gene is TRBJ1-5, the V gene TRBV19; 9 bases map to TRBD1. The CDR3 length is 12 residues. Germline CDR1 is LNHDA and CDR2 is SQIVND (reference sequence). The CDR3 loop reads CASSTGGRPQHF. The DNA of the CDR3 is TGTGCCAGCAGTACAGGGGGCAGACCCCAGCATTTT. The variable domain in full, completed from reference TRBV19 and TRBJ1-5, reads DGGITQSPKYLFRKEGQNVTLSCEQNLNHDAMYWYRQDPGQGLRLIYYSQIVNDFQKGDIAEGYSVSREKKESFPLTVTSAQKNPTAFYLCASSTGGRPQHFGDGTRLSIL.

This clonotype occurred many times. This chain joins TRBV9 and TRBJ2-1, with 9 positions matching TRBD2. In germline, CDR1 is SGDLS, CDR2 YYNGEE. This CDR3 region has 18 residues. Trimming removed 0 bases from V and 6 bases from J; junction bases left unmatched: 13. This CDR3 is CASSVARNSGSRFNEQFF. In DNA form, the CDR3 reads TGTGCCAGCAGCGTAGCGCGGAATAGCGGGAGTCGGTTCAATGAGCAGTTCTTC.

This clonotype was counted ten times or more. The chain couples TRBV6-7 to TRBJ2-7, with 13 bases fitting TRBD2. TRBV6-7 is recorded as an ORF, its role being uncertain. V lost 4 bases, J lost 7 bases, and 13 bases stayed unmatched. The CDR3 has 17 amino acids. CDR3 residues: CASSFTRLAGGSGEQYF. CDR3 bases: TGTGCCAGCAGTTTTACCCGACTAGCGGGAGGATCGGGAGAGCAGTACTTC.

V gene TRBV29-1 combines with J gene TRBJ1-1; D gene uncertain. Trimming shortened V by 6 bases and J by 2 bases, and 10 bases separated the two germline ends. Per germline, CDR1 SQVTM and CDR2 ANQGSEA. This CDR3 comprises 12 residues. CDR3 nucleotide sequence: TGCAGCGTGAGGCGTATCAACACTGAAGCTTTCTTT. This translates into CSVRRINTEAFF.

This chain joins TRBV28 and TRBJ1-2; D is unresolved. This CDR3 is built from 16 residues. Trimming stripped 4 bases from V and 0 bases from J, with 15 bases between. CDR1 and CDR2 (germline): MDHEN, SYDVKM. DNA of the CDR3: TGTGCCAGCAGTTCGCCCCGCAGAGCTTCTAACTATGGCTACACCTTC. Encoded protein: CASSSPRRASNYGYTF.

This clonotype was counted between two and nine times. The J gene is TRBJ1-6, the V gene TRBV2; no clear D. Trimming left V 7 bases short and J 8 bases short, with 15 bases between. Per the germline V gene, CDR1 is SNHLY and CDR2 is FYNNEI. This CDR3 has 14 residues. This chain's CDR3 is CASTPVRRDSPLHF. Here the CDR3 DNA reads TGTGCCAGCACCCCTGTTAGGCGGGATTCACCCCTCCACTTT.

The chain links TRBV12-3 or TRBV12-4 to TRBJ2-2; 9 bases agree with TRBD2. V lost 10 bases, J lost 3 bases, and 6 bases stayed unmatched. This CDR3 has 14 residues. The CDR3 DNA sequence: TGTGCCATGCTAGCGGGAACGGACACCGGGGAGCTGTTTTTT. This codes for CAMLAGTDTGELFF.

The rearrangement uses TRBV4-2 and TRBJ2-1; D possibly corresponds to TRBD2 (5 bases). Trimming removed 1 base at V and 5 bases at J, with 9 bases between. This CDR3 region has 14 residues. The germline V gene has CDR1 LGHNA and CDR2 YNFKEQ. Here the CDR3 DNA reads TGTGCCAGCAGCCAAGGCCAAGCGGACAATGAGCAGTTCTTC. Translation gives CASSQGQADNEQFF.

The table lists this clonotype with many counts. The chain uses TRBV30 and TRBJ1-2, with TRBD1 matching 10 bases. Germline V lookup: CDR1 GTSNPN, CDR2 SVGIG (reference sequence). Unmatched junction bases numbered 5, after V lost 8 bases and J lost 2 bases. The CDR3 runs to 13 residues. The CDR3 coding sequence is TGTGCCGGACAGGGGGGGAAAAACTATGGCTACACCTTC. This codes for CAGQGGKNYGYTF. The whole variable domain, filled in from reference TRBV30 and TRBJ1-2, reads SQTIHQWPATLVQPVGSPLSLECTVEGTSNPNLYWYRQAAGRGLQLLFYSVGIGQISSEVPQNLSASRPQDRQFILSSKKLLLSDSGFYLCAGQGGKNYGYTFGSGTRLTVV.

At least ten counts were recorded for this clonotype. The chain carries TRBV28 and TRBJ1-5, with 9 nucleotides matching TRBD1. The J segment lost 11 bases and the V segment lost 8 bases, leaving 13 bases of the junction unmatched. The CDR3 is 14 residues long. In germline, CDR1 is MDHEN, CDR2 SYDVKM. CDR3 sequence: CASVLGQGWRAQHF. CDR3 sequence (DNA): TGTGCCAGCGTCTTGGGACAGGGATGGCGGGCCCAGCATTTT.

This clonotype was counted a few times. The gene calls are TRBV12-3 or TRBV12-4 and TRBJ2-7; D might be TRBD2 (6 bases). The CDR3 is made up of 14 amino acids. V was trimmed by 6 bases and J by 2 bases, leaving 14 bases between them. CDR3 protein: CASSPSGTAYEQYF. The CDR3 coding sequence is TGTGCCAGCAGCCCCTCCGGGACTGCCTACGAGCAGTACTTC.